The sequence of this T cell receptor (beta chain) was determined in a study of regulatory T cells in long-lasting Graves disease (dated by TCRdb to the early 2020s). About the full investigation: Patients with persistent Graves' disease were compared with patients with newly diagnosed Graves' disease using TCR sequencing and RNA sequencing of peripheral blood. The study was conducted in China and was registered as a clinical trial. A total of around 35 samples underwent TCR sequencing: about 13 from persistent and approximately 20 from newly diagnosed Graves' disease patients. Summary of the overall study and its limitations: Peripheral blood alone was examined, since thyroid tissue, which constituted the primary lesion, could not be accessed. A larger number of public clonotypes was shared among persistent patients (around 3,000) than among newly diagnosed patients (about 990). Lower TCR Shannon entropy and fewer highly expanded clones were observed in persistent Graves' disease patients than in newly diagnosed patients, which suggested clonal expansion. Persistent disease showed preferential use of TRBV28, TRBJ1-2 and TRBJ2-5, whereas newly diagnosed disease favored TRBV20-1 and TRBJ2-1. The authors acknowledged the small sample size as a limitation that may reduce accuracy.

For both TCR sequencing and RNA sequencing, RNA was extracted from PBMCs in TRIzol. The diagnosis of Graves' disease was made according to American Thyroid Association guidelines. Recruitment of patients was carried out at an endocrinology department in Xi'an, China. Each patient gave approximately 9 milliliters of peripheral blood, collected in an EDTA anticoagulant tube. Ficoll Paque Plus density gradient separation was used to isolate PBMCs, and no further T cell sorting was performed. An Agilent 2100 Bioanalyzer and agarose gel were used to assess RNA quality, and a NanoDrop 2000 was used to measure RNA concentration. In-frame beta chains were kept once TCRdb had trimmed the public reads at Q25 with fastp and called clones with MiXCR. CDR3 protein duplicates are merged, each entry listing the most common genes and DNA. Present in this sample are 1,500 to 2,000 distinct CDR3 sequences, roughly 79% of which were seen just once. The ten largest clones take up around 7.1% of the sample.

The CDR3 runs 16 residues from the cysteine to the phenylalanine. Just the 48-base CDR3 DNA is kept, in frame starting at base 1. The germline V gene (reference sequence) gives CDR1 as MNHEY and CDR2 as SMNVEV. V is trimmed back by 4 bases and J by 9 bases, and the junction contains 13 bases that no gene match accounts for. In regard to this clonotype: What this receptor recognizes is not known. Qualities for individual bases were not recorded, and no much larger clone is one base off.

The source is a young woman with Graves disease. Donor details come from another sample of the same person, matched by shared clones. Sequenced material: peripheral blood mononuclear cells (PBMCs), taken with antithyroid drug treatment, in newly diagnosed or persistent Graves disease (not recorded which). The chain links TRBV27 with TRBJ1-5; 9 junctional bases match TRBD1. The CDR3 is CASSSGQGNLVWPQHF. The DNA sequence reads TGTGCCAGCAGTTCGGGACAGGGAAATTTAGTTTGGCCCCAGCATTTT.